Included here is one T cell receptor (beta chain) sequence, with context. Per the study methods: It was from reference gene primer amplification that nucleated cell counts were estimated. Profiled with immunoSEQ multiplex PCR; TCRdb holds only in-frame clones, not every one. The V and J calls and clone size come from that table; D and trimming were worked out from the DNA. Among 90,000 to 150,000 clones, roughly 70% were seen once, and the ten largest hold 0.75% to 0.9%. The data originate from a study of blood T cell repertoires in COVID-19. For the study at large: The study drew acute and convalescent COVID-19 samples from the United States, Italy and Spain. In each case, the material was cDNA or gDNA derived from T cells, B-cell-depleted T cells, or PBMCs.

Trimming left V 3 bases short and J 2 bases short, with 13 bases between. The CDR3 loop spans 15 amino acids. The germline V gene has CDR1 SGHRS and CDR2 YFSETQ. J is TRBJ2-3 and V is TRBV5-1, with D unresolved. This receptor was obtained from a human donor with acute or convalescent COVID-19. The donor label of this sample is uncertain. Sequenced sample: peripheral blood. The CDR3 reads CASSWRGYPTDTQYF. As DNA, the CDR3 is TGCGCCAGCAGCTGGCGAGGCTACCCCACAGATACGCAGTATTTT. Full variable domain (missing parts from reference TRBV5-1 and TRBJ2-3): KAGVTQTPRYLIKTRGQQVTLSCSPISGHRSVSWYQQTPGQGLQFLFEYFSETQRNKGNFPGRFSGRQFSNSRSEMNVSTLELGDSALYLCASSWRGYPTDTQYFGPGTRLTVL.